These T cell receptor beta chains were read from a single sample in a study of blood T cell repertoires in COVID-19. Measured with immunoSEQ multiplex PCR; TCRdb has only the in-frame clones, and not every one. The sample has about 53,000 clones, 87% seen once. The sample consisted of peripheral blood. These receptors originate from a man aged 50 to 60 with acute or convalescent COVID-19. Both conserved end residues are part of each CDR3. D genes are given only for firm matches. Not every row has a clone size; where given, it reads once, few, many or a size class.

j_call,v_call,clone_size,d_call,cdr3_length,cdr3_aa,cdr3_nt
TRBJ1-4,TRBV28,NA,NA,14,CASSLGDFDEKLFF,TGTGCCAGCAGTCTAGGGGATTTTGATGAAAAACTGTTTTTT
TRBJ1-2,TRBV29-1,NA,NA,13,CSVELGSDYGYTF,TGCAGCGTTGAACTCGGGAGTGACTATGGCTACACCTTC
TRBJ1-1,TRBV11-2,NA,NA,12,CASSFRNTEAFF,TGTGCCAGCAGCTTTCGGAACACTGAAGCTTTCTTT
TRBJ2-3,TRBV19,NA,NA,13,CASGRGKEDTQYF,TGTGCCAGCGGAAGGGGGAAGGAAGATACGCAGTATTTT
TRBJ2-5,TRBV5-1,NA,TRBD2,14,CASSPGTSRETQYF,TGCGCCAGCAGCCCCGGGACTAGTCGAGAGACCCAGTACTTC
TRBJ1-1,TRBV11-1,NA,TRBD1,16,CASSPRDRVGNTEAFF,TGTGCCAGCAGCCCAAGGGACAGGGTGGGGAACACTGAAGCTTTCTTT
TRBJ1-6,TRBV6-6,NA,NA,13,CASGIGRSSPLHF,TGTGCCAGTGGAATCGGCCGGAGTTCACCCCTCCACTTT
TRBJ1-1,TRBV18,NA,NA,14,CASSPLTGNTEAFF,TGTGCCAGCTCACCCCTCACAGGGAACACTGAAGCTTTCTTT
TRBJ2-1,TRBV7-3,NA,NA,13,CASSLQEANEQFF,TGTGCCAGCAGCCTCCAGGAAGCCAATGAGCAGTTCTTC
TRBJ1-1,TRBV3-1/TRBV3-2,NA,NA,13,CASSQDRDTEAFF,TGTGCCAGCAGCCAAGACAGGGACACTGAAGCTTTCTTT
TRBJ2-5,TRBV5-6,NA,NA,13,CASSPDSQETQYF,TGTGCCAGCAGCCCGGACAGTCAAGAGACCCAGTACTTC
TRBJ1-1,TRBV10-1,NA,TRBD1,15,CASSEIPDRGLGAFF,TGCGCCAGCAGTGAGATACCGGACAGGGGGCTTGGAGCTTTCTTT
TRBJ2-1,TRBV7-9,NA,TRBD1,14,CASGHGTGYNEQFF,TGTGCCAGCGGCCACGGGACAGGGTACAATGAGCAGTTCTTC
TRBJ2-7,TRBV6-2/TRBV6-3,NA,TRBD2,17,CASSDYPGTRFLYEQYF,TGTGCCAGCAGTGACTACCCCGGGACTAGGTTTCTCTACGAGCAGTACTTC
TRBJ2-7,TRBV12-5,NA,TRBD1,13,CASGRRTGNEQYF,TGTGCTAGTGGCCGCCGGACAGGGAACGAGCAGTACTTC
TRBJ2-5,TRBV5-1,NA,NA,14,CASAGVGNQETQYF,TGCGCCAGCGCCGGGGTGGGGAACCAAGAGACCCAGTACTTC
TRBJ1-1,TRBV12-3/TRBV12-4,once,NA,12,CASSLARTEAFF,TGTGCCAGCAGTTTAGCACGGACTGAAGCTTTCTTT
TRBJ2-1,TRBV5-4,NA,TRBD2,15,CASSLWSSGKNEQFF,TGTGCCAGCAGCTTGTGGTCTAGCGGGAAAAATGAGCAGTTCTTC
TRBJ1-5,TRBV27,NA,NA,14,CASSLGGGYQPQHF,TGTGCCAGCAGTTTAGGGGGGGGGTACCAGCCCCAGCATTTT
TRBJ1-6,TRBV28,NA,TRBD1,16,CASSSYRGSYNSPLHF,TGTGCCAGCAGTTCGTACAGGGGCTCCTATAATTCACCCCTCCACTTT
TRBJ2-1,TRBV28,NA,TRBD2,16,CASSPFWRETYNEQFF,TGTGCCAGCAGCCCCTTTTGGCGGGAGACATACAATGAGCAGTTCTTC
TRBJ1-2,TRBV4-1,NA,TRBD1,15,CASSQGFGTGYGYTF,TGCGCCAGCAGCCAAGGCTTCGGGACAGGCTATGGCTACACCTTC
TRBJ2-5,TRBV5-6,once,TRBD2,14,CASTTLGGGETQYF,TGTGCCAGCACCACACTTGGCGGGGGGGAGACCCAGTACTTC
TRBJ2-3,TRBV5-8,NA,NA,14,CASRLGGGADTQYF,TGTGCCAGCAGGTTGGGCGGGGGCGCAGATACGCAGTATTTT
TRBJ1-6,TRBV7-9,NA,NA,13,CASSFGTPQSLHF,TGTGCCAGCAGCTTCGGGACACCCCAATCCCTCCACTTT
TRBJ1-1,TRBV5-1,NA,TRBD1,12,CASSLGTVEAFF,TGCGCCAGCAGCTTAGGGACAGTCGAAGCTTTCTTT
TRBJ2-5,TRBV11-2,NA,NA,15,CASSLLVGATETQYF,TGTGCCAGCAGCTTACTTGTGGGGGCGACAGAGACCCAGTACTTC
TRBJ1-3,TRBV30,NA,NA,15,CAWSVGGFSGNTIYF,TGTGCCTGGAGTGTGGGGGGTTTCTCTGGAAACACCATATATTTT
TRBJ2-3,TRBV11-2,NA,TRBD2,15,CASSRLAGGGDTQYF,TGTGCCAGCAGCCGACTAGCGGGGGGTGGTGATACGCAGTATTTT
TRBJ2-3,TRBV6-4,NA,TRBD2,16,CASSDHTGGPFNTQYF,TGTGCCAGCAGTGACCATACGGGAGGACCTTTCAATACGCAGTATTTT
TRBJ1-6,TRBV19,NA,TRBD1,15,CASSTGQGEGSPLHF,TGTGCCAGTAGTACCGGACAGGGAGAAGGGTCACCCCTCCACTTT
TRBJ1-2,TRBV14,NA,NA,14,CASSQDQTGYGYTF,TGTGCCAGCAGCCAAGATCAGACAGGCTATGGCTACACCTTC
TRBJ2-3,TRBV12-3/TRBV12-4,NA,NA,13,CASLGEDTDTQYF,TGTGCCAGCTTAGGGGAAGACACAGATACGCAGTATTTT
TRBJ2-2,TRBV6-5,NA,TRBD1,15,CASSMRTGRSGELFF,TGTGCCAGCAGTATGCGGACAGGGAGGTCCGGGGAGCTGTTTTTT
TRBJ1-2,TRBV29-1,NA,NA,14,CSVEDLGQRDGYTF,TGCAGCGTTGAAGATCTAGGACAGAGAGATGGCTACACCTTC
TRBJ1-4,TRBV11-2,NA,TRBD1,14,CASSLEWTGEKLFF,TGTGCCAGCAGCTTAGAGTGGACAGGGGAAAAACTGTTTTTT
TRBJ2-2,TRBV19,NA,TRBD1,14,CASNPGQGIGELFF,TGTGCCAGTAACCCGGGACAGGGGATCGGGGAGCTGTTTTTT
TRBJ2-7,TRBV3-1/TRBV3-2,NA,TRBD1,16,CASSPGQGNIGYEQYF,TGTGCCAGCAGTCCTGGACAGGGAAATATAGGGTACGAGCAGTACTTC
TRBJ1-5,TRBV6-1,NA,NA,13,CASSELGRQPQHF,TGTGCCAGCAGTGAGTTGGGGCGGCAGCCCCAGCATTTT
TRBJ1-4,TRBV19,NA,TRBD1,17,CASSMAQGAVTNEKLFF,TGTGCCAGTAGTATGGCGCAGGGGGCCGTGACTAATGAAAAACTGTTTTTT
TRBJ1-1,TRBV2,NA,TRBD1,15,CASNTPGQGDTEAFF,TGTGCCAGCAACACCCCGGGACAGGGCGACACTGAAGCTTTCTTT